The source of this TCR beta chain is a study of blood T cell repertoires in COVID-19. Study at large: Sites in the United States, Italy and Spain provided acute and convalescent COVID-19 samples.

Trimming took off 8 bases at V and 11 bases at J, with 18 bases between the two ends. The CDR3 spans 12 residues. Authors' methods: It was from reference gene primer amplification that nucleated cell counts were estimated. The protocol was immunoSEQ multiplex PCR, while the TCRdb copy is restricted to in-frame clones and leaves out a portion. The V and J calls and clone size come from that table; D and trimming were worked out from the DNA. The sample holds fewer than 200,000 clones; roughly 87% are singletons and the top ten take about 1.9%. This sequence was found in a man between 18 and 35 years old who had recovered from COVID-19. The sequenced sample was peripheral blood. The J gene is TRBJ1-1, the V gene TRBV12-3 or TRBV12-4; D unresolved. The CDR3: CASGDGVFEAFF. Here the CDR3 DNA reads TGTGCCAGCGGTGACGGAGTATTCGAGGCTTTCTTT.